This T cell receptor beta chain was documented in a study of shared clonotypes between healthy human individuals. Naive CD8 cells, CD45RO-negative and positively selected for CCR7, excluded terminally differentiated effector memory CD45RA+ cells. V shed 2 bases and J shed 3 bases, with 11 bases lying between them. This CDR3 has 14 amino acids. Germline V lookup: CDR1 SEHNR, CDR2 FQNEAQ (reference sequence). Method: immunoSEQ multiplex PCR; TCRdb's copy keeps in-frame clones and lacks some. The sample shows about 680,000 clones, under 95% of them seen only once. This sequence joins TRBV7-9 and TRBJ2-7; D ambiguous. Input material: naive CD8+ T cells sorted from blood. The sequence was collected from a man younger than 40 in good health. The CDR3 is CASSLSPDYYEQYF. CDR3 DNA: TGTGCCAGCAGCTTATCCCCCGATTACTACGAGCAGTACTTC.